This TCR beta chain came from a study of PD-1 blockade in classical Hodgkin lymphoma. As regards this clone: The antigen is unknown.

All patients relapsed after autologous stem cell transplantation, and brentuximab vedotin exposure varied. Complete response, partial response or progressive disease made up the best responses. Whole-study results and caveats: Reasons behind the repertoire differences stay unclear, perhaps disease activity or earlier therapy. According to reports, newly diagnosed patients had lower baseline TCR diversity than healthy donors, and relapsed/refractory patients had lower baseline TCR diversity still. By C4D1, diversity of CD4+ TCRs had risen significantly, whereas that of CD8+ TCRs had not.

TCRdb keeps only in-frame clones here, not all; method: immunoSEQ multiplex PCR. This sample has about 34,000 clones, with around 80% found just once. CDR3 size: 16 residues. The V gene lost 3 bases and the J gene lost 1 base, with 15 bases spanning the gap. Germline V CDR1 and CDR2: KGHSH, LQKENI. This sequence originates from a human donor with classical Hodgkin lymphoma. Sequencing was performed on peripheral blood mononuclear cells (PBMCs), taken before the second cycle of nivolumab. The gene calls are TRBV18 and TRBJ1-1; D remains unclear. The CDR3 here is CASSPERHGRNTEAFF. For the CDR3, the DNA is TGTGCCAGCTCACCTGAGCGACACGGCCGGAACACTGAAGCTTTCTTT.